This TCR beta chain was sequenced for a study of blood T cell repertoires in COVID-19. Study as a whole: Samples of COVID-19 (acute and convalescent) were obtained from the United States, Italy and Spain. Sample material is recorded as cDNA or gDNA derived from T cells, B-cell-depleted T cells, or PBMCs.

This clone was recorded only once. The CDR3 totals 12 residues. Germline CDR1 reads SQVTM; CDR2 reads ANQGSEA. V was cut by 6 bases and J by 3 bases, with 11 bases left in between. Authors' data handling: Estimation of nucleated cell counts relied on the amplification of reference gene primers. Clones were sequenced by immunoSEQ multiplex PCR, and TCRdb holds only the in-frame ones, with some missing. For V, J and clone size, that table is used; D and trimming come from the DNA. The sample lists tens of thousands of clones; roughly 87% were seen once. The TCR sequence derives from a woman aged 45-60 years with active or convalescent COVID-19. This chain joins TRBV29-1 and TRBJ1-2, with D tentatively TRBD1 (5 bases). Source material: peripheral blood. The CDR3 nucleotides read TGCAGCGTCGCACCAGGGTACTATGGCTACACCTTC. It is translated as CSVAPGYYGYTF.